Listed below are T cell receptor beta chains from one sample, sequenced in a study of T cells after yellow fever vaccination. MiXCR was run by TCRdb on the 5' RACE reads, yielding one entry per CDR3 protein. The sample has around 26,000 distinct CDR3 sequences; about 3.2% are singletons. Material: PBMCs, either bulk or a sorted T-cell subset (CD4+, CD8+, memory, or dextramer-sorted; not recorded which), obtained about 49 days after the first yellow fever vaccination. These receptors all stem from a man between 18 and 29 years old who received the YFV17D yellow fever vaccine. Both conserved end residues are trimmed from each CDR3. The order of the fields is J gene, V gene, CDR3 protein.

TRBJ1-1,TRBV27,ASSLSEDTANTEAF
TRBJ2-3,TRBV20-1,SAPRSTDTQY
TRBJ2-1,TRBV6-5,ASSSLAGTSSYNEQF
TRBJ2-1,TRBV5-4,ASYQKAGQNEQF
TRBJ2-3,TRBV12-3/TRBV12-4,ASSFLGGPDTQY
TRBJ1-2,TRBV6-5,ASSNRQGEGYGYT
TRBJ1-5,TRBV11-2,ASSLPGGQPQH
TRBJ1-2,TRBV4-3,ASSPYRPVNYGYT
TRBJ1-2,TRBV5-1,ASSTTGDLNGYT
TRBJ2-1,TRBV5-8,ASSPRTSPGMRF
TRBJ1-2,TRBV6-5,ASSLRATGGLGYT
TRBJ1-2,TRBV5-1,ASSYEGDYGYT
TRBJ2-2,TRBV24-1,ATSDFDPLGAGELF
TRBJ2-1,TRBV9,ASSPRTSGGNEQF
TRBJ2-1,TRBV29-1,SVFLQGSGAYNEQF
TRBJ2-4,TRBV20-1,SARDSSGGILAKNIQY
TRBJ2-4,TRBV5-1,ASSLTGGQNIQY
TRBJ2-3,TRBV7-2,ASSAGAGRGGGDTQY
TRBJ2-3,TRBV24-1,ATSTAKGGTDTQY
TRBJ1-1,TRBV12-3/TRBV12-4,ASSFSGNRYTEAF
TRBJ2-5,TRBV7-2,ASGPVAQY
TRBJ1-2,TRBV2,ASSGTGAQGYGYT
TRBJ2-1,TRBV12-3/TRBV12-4,ASSLGGPNEQF
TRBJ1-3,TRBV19,APLYGNTIY
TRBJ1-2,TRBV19,ASSPWDGLIVGYT
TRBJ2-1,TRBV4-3,ASSQDPRGTSSYNEQF
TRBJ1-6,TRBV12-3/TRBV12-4,ASSSFLGANSPLH
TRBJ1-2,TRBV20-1,SARGGNLRGYT
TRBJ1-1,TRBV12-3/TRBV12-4,ASSPWAGAMNTEAF
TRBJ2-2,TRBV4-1,ASSQTDTGELF
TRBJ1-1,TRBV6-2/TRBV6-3,ASRNLPAEAF